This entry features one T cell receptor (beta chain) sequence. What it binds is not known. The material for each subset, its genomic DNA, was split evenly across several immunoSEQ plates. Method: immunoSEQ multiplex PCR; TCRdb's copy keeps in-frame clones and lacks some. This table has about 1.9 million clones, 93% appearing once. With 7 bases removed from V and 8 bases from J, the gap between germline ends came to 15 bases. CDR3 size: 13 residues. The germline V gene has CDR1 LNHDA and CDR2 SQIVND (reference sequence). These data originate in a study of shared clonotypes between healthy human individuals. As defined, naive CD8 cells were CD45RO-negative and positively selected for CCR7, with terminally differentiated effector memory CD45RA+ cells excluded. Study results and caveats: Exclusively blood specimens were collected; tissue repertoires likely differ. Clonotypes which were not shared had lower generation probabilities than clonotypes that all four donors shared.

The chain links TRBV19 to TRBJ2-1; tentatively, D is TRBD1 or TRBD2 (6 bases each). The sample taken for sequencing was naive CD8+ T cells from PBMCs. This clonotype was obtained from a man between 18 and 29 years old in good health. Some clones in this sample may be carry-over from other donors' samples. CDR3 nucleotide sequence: TGTGCCAGTAAGGGGGGAGGAATCGATGAGCAGTTCTTC. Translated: CASKGGGIDEQFF.